This TCR beta chain derives from a study of response to subunit inactivated influenza vaccine. TCRdb re-called the RT-PCR reads with MiXCR, one entry per CDR3 protein. The repertoire holds roughly 620,000 distinct CDR3 sequences, around 10% seen once, with more than 9.5% in the top ten. The same data also went into a second study, on T cells expressing NK-cell markers. That source adds: Scientists made TCR beta cDNA using 5'RACE template switching with UMIs. Among CD8+ T cells from about six donors, dominant NKG2C+ clonotypes accounted for roughly 1.0-7.0%.

This receptor was identified in a man aged 50 to 60 who received an inactivated influenza vaccine. The sequencing here drew on PBMCs from blood, taken on the day of vaccination.

CDR3: CSANSGGGAPTDTQYF. CDR3 nucleotides: TGCAGTGCCAACTCGGGGGGGGGGGCACCCACAGATACGCAGTATTTT. The V call is TRBV20-1, the J call TRBJ2-3; TRBD2 agrees at 8 bases. CDR3 length equals 16 residues. V lost 6 bases, J lost 2 bases, and 13 bases stayed unmatched. Per the germline V gene, CDR1 is DFQATT and CDR2 is SNEGSKA (reference sequence).